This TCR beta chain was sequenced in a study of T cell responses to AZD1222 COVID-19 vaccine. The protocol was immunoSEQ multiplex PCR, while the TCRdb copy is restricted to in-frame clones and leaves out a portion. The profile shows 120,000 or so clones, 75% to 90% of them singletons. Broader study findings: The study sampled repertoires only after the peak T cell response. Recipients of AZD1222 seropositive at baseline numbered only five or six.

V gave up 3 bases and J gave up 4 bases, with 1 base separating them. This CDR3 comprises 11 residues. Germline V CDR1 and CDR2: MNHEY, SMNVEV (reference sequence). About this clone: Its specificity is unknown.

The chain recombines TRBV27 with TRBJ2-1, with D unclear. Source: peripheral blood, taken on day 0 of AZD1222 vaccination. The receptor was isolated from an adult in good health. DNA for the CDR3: TGTGCCAGCAGTTTTTACAATGAGCAGTTCTTC. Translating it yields CASSFYNEQFF.